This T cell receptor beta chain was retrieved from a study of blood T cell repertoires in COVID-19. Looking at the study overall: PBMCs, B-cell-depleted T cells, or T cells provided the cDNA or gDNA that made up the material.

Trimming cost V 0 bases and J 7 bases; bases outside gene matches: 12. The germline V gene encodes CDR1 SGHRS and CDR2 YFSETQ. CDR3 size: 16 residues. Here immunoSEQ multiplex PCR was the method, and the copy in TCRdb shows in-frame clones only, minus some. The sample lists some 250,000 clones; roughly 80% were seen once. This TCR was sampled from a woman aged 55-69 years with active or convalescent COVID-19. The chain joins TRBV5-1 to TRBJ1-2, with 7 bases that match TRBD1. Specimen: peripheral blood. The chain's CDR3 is CASSLDPGGLSIGYTF. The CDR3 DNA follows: TGCGCCAGCAGCTTGGATCCAGGGGGATTATCTATTGGCTACACCTTC.